The clone carrying this T cell receptor (beta chain) showed up many times. The source of the sample is a study of early T cells in non-severe SARS-CoV-2 infection. This CDR3 region has 17 residues. The germline V gene encodes CDR1 MNHEY and CDR2 SVGAGI. J gave up 1 base and V 2 bases, and 10 bases lay outside the gene matches. Unique molecular identifiers were attached to individual cDNA molecules. TCRdb re-called the 5' RACE reads with MiXCR, one entry per CDR3 protein. The repertoire includes around 67,000 distinct CDR3 sequences, 11% of them detected once, and around 5% sits in the top ten. This clonotype originated in an adult who was a healthcare worker with PCR-confirmed SARS-CoV-2 infection or an uninfected control (not recorded which). The sequencing used whole blood, collected at baseline. The V gene is TRBV6-5, the J gene TRBJ2-7; TRBD2 agrees at 8 bases. CDR3 residues: CASSYVVIAGGSYEQYF. In DNA, the CDR3 is TGTGCCAGCAGTTACGTCGTAATTGCGGGGGGTTCCTACGAGCAGTACTTC.